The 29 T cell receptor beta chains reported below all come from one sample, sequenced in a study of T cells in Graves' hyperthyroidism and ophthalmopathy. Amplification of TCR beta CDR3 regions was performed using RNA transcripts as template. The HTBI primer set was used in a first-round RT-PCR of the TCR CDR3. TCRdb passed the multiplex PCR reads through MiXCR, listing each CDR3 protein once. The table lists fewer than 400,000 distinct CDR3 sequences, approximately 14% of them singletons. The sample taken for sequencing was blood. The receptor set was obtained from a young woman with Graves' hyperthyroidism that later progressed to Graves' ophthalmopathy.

Here the CDR3 reads CASSLEPTSGRDTQYF. The DNA of the CDR3 is TGCGCCAGCAGCTTGGAGCCGACTAGCGGGAGGGATACGCAGTATTTT. This chain uses TRBV5-1 with TRBJ2-3, with TRBD2 matching over 13 bases. This CDR3 is 16 amino acids long. The germline V gene encodes CDR1 SGHRS and CDR2 YFSETQ. With V trimmed by 0 bases and J by 6 bases, 4 bases remained unmatched.

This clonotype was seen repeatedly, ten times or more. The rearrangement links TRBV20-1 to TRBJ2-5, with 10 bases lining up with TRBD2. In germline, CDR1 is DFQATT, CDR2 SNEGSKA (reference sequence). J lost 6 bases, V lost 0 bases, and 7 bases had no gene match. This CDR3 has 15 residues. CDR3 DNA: TGCAGTGCTAGAGATTTAGCGGGAGGTTCGAAGACCCAGTACTTC. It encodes CSARDLAGGSKTQYF.

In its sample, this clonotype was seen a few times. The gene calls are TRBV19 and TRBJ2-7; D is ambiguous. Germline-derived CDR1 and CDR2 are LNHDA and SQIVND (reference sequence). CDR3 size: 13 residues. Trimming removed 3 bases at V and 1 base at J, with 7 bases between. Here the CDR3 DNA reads TGTGCCAGTAGTATCCGGCAATCCTACGAGCAGTACTTC. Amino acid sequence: CASSIRQSYEQYF. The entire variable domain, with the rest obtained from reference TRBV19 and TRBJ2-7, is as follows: DGGITQSPKYLFRKEGQNVTLSCEQNLNHDAMYWYRQDPGQGLRLIYYSQIVNDFQKGDIAEGYSVSREKKESFPLTVTSAQKNPTAFYLCASSIRQSYEQYFGPGTRLTVT.

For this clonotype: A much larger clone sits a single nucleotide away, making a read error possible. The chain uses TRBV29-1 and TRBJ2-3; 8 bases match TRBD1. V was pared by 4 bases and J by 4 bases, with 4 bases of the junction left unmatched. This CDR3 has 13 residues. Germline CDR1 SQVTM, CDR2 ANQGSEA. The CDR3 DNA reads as TGCAGCGTTGGGGGACAGGACGCAGATACGCAGTATTTT. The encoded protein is CSVGGQDADTQYF.

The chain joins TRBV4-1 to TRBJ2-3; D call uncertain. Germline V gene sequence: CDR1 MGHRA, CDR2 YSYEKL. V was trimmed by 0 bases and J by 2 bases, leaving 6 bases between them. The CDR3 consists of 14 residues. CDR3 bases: TGCGCCAGCAGCCAAGAGTCAGTCACAGATACGCAGTATTTT. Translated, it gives CASSQESVTDTQYF.

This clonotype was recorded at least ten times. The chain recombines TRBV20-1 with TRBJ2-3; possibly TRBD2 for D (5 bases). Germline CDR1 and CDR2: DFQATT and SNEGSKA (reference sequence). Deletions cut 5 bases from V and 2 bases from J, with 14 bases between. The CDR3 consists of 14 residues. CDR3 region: CSAYNGDLTDTQYF. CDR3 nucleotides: TGCAGTGCTTACAACGGGGATCTCACAGATACGCAGTATTTT.

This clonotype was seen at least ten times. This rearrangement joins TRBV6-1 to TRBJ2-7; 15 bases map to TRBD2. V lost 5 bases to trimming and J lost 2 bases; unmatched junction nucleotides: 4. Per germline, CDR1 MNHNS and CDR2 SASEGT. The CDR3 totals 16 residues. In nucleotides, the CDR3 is TGTGCCAGCAGTCCCGGACTAGCGGGAGGGCCCTACGAGCAGTACTTC. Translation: CASSPGLAGGPYEQYF.

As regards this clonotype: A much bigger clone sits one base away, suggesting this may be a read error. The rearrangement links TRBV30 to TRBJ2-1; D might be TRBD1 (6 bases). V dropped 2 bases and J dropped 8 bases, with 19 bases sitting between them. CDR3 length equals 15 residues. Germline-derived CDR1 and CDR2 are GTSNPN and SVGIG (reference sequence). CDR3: CAWSSGQGRYDEQFF. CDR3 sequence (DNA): TGTGCCTGGAGTTCTGGGCAGGGGCGATACGATGAGCAGTTCTTC.

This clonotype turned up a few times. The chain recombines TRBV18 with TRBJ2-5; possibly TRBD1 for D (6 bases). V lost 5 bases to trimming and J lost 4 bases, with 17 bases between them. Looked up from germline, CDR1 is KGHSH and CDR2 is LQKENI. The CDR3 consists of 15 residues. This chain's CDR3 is CASSFGRGLGETQYF. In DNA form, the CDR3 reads TGTGCCAGCTCATTTGGCAGGGGCCTTGGAGAGACCCAGTACTTC.

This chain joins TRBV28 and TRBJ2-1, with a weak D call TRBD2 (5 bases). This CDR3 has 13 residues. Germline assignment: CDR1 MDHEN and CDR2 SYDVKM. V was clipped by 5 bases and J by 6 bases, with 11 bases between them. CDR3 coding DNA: TGTGCCAGCAGTCCCGGGATAGGCAATGAGCAGTTCTTC. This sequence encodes CASSPGIGNEQFF.

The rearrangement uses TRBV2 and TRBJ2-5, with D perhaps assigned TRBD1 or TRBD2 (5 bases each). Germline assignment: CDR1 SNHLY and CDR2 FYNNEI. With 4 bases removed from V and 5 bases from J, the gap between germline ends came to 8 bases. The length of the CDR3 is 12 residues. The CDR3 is CASSGGGETQYF. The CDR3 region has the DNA TGTGCCAGCAGTGGGGGCGGGGAGACCCAGTACTTC.

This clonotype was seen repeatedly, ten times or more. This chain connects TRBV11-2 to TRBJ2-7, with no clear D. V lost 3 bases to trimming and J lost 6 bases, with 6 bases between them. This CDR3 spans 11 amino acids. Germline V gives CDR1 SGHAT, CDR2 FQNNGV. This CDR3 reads CASSFSSEQYF. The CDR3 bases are TGTGCCAGCAGCTTCTCCAGCGAGCAGTACTTC.

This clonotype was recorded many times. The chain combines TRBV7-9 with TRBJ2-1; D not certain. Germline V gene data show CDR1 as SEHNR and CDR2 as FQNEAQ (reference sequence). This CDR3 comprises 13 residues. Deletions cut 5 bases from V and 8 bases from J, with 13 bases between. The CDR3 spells CASSPPSEDEQFF. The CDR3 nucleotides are TGTGCCAGCAGCCCCCCCAGCGAGGATGAGCAGTTCTTC.

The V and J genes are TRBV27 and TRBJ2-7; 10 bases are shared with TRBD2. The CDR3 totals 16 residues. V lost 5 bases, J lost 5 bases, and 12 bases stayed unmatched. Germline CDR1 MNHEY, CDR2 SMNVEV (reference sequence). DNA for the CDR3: TGTGCCAGCAGTCCAAAAGCGGGAGGGCCGATTAACGAGCAGTACTTC. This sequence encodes CASSPKAGGPINEQYF.

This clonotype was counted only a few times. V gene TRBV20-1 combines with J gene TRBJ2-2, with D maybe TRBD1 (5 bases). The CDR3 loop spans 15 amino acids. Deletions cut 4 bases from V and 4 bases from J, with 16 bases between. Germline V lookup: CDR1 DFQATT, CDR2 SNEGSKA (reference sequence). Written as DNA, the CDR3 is TGCAGTGCTACCATGAGGACAAGCGCCACCGGGGAGCTGTTTTTT. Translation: CSATMRTSATGELFF.

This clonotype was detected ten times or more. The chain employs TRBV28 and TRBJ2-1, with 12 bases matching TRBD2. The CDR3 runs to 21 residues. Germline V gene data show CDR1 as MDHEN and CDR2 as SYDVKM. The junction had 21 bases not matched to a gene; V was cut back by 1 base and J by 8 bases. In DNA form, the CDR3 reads TGTGCCAGCAGTTTATCCAAAGCAGGGGGCATATGGACTAGCGGGACATATGAGCAGTTCTTC. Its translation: CASSLSKAGGIWTSGTYEQFF.

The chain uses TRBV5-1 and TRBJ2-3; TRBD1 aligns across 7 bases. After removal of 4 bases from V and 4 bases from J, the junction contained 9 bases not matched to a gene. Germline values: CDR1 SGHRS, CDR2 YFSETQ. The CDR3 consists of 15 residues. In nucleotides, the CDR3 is TGCGCCAGCAGCGGGGGAACAGGGGTCCCAGATACGCAGTATTTT. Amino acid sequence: CASSGGTGVPDTQYF.

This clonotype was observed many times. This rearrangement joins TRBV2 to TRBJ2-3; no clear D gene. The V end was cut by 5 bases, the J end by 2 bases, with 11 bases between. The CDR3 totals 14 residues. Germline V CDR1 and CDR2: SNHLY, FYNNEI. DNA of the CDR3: TGTGCCAGCAGTCGAGAAGGGCTCACAGATACGCAGTATTTT. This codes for CASSREGLTDTQYF.

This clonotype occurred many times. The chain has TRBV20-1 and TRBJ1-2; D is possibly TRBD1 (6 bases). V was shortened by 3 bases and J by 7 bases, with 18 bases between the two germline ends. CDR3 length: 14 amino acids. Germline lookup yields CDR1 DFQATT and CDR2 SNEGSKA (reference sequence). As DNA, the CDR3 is TGCAGTGCTAGGTACCGGGACAACTCGGGTGGCTACACCTTC. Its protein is CSARYRDNSGGYTF.

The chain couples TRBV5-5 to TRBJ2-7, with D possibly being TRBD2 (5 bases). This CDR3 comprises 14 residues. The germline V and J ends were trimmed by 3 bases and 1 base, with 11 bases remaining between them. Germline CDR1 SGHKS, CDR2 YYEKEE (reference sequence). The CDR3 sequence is CASSSGFLSYEQYF. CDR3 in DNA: TGTGCCAGCAGCTCGGGATTCTTGTCCTACGAGCAGTACTTC.

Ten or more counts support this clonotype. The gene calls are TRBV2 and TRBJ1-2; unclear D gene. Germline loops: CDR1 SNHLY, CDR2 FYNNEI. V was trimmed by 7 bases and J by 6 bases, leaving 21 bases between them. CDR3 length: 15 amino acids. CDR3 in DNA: TGTGCCAGCACCCTAGACGGGAGGATCGGGGATGGCTACACCTTC. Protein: CASTLDGRIGDGYTF.

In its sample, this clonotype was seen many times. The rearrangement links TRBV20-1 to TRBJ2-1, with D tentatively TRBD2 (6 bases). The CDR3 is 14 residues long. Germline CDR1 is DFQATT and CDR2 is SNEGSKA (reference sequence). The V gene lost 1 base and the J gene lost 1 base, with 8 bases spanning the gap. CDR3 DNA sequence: TGCAGTGCTAGAGGGGGGGTATCCTACAATGAGCAGTTCTTC. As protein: CSARGGVSYNEQFF.

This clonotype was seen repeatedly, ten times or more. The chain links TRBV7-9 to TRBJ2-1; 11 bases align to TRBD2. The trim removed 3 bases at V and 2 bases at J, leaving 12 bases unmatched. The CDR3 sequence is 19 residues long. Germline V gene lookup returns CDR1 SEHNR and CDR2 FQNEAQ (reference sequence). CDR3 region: CASSFSMEGLAGTYNEQFF. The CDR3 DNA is TGTGCCAGCAGCTTCTCTATGGAAGGACTAGCGGGCACCTACAATGAGCAGTTCTTC.

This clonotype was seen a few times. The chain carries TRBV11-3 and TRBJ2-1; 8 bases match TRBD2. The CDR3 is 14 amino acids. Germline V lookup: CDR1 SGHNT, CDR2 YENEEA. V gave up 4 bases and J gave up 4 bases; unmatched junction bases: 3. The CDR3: CASSSTSGYNEQFF. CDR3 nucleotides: TGTGCCAGCAGCTCTACTAGCGGTTACAATGAGCAGTTCTTC.

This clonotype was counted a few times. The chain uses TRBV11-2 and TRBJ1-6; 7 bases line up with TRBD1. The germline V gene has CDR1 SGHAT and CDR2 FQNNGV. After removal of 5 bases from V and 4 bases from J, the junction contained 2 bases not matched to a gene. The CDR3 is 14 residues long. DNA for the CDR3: TGTGCCAGCAGCAGGGGGCCTTATAATTCACCCCTCCACTTT. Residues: CASSRGPYNSPLHF.

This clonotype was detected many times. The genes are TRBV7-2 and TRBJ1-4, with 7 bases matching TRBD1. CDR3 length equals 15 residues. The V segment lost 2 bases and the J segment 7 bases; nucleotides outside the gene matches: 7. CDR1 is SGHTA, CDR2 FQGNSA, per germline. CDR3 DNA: TGTGCCAGCAGCTTAAATCAGGGGGGCAGTGAAAAACTGTTTTTT. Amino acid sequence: CASSLNQGGSEKLFF.

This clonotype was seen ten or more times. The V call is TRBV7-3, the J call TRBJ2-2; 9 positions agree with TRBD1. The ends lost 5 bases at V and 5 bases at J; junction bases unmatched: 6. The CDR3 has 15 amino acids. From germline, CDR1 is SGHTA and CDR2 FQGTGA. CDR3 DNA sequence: TGTGCCAGCAGCCCTGGGACAGGGCGAACCGGGGAGCTGTTTTTT. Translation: CASSPGTGRTGELFF.

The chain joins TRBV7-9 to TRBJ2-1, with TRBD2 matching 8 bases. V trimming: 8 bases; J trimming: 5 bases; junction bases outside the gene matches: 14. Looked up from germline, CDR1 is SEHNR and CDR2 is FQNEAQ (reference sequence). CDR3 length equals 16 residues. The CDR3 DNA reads TGTGCCAGCCCCCCCCGGGGGGGGACGGGTAACAATGAGCAGTTCTTC. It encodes CASPPRGGTGNNEQFF.

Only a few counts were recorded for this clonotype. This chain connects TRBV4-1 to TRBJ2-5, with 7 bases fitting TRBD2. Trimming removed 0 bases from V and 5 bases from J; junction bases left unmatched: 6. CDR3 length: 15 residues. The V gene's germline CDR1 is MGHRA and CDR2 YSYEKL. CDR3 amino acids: CASSQDWQGGETQYF. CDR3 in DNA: TGCGCCAGCAGCCAAGATTGGCAGGGAGGGGAGACCCAGTACTTC.